Listed below are T cell receptor beta chains from one sample, sequenced in a study of blood T cell repertoires in COVID-19. Profiling relied on immunoSEQ multiplex PCR, and the TCRdb table lists in-frame clones only, not all of them. The table lists a few hundred thousand clones, approximately 81% of them singletons. Material: PBMCs or T cells enriched from blood (not recorded which). The origin of the receptors is a woman between 45 and 65 years old who had been exposed to COVID-19. CDR3s include the opening cysteine and the closing phenylalanine or tryptophan. A D gene is named only where the DNA matches it firmly. A clone size is listed for some rows: how often the clone was seen (once, few, many), or a class if it is expanded.

>.|TRBV12-3/TRBV12-4|few|TRBJ2-7
TGTGCCAGCAGCCCAGCGAACGAGCAGTACTTC
CASSPANEQYF
>.|TRBV12-5|.|TRBJ1-2
TGTGCTAGTGGTTCGACGGAGCACTATGGCTACACCTTC
CASGSTEHYGYTF
>.|TRBV5-4|.|TRBJ2-7
TGTGCCAGCAGCCCGCGTAACAATCGGGGAGGTTACGAGCAGTACTTC
CASSPRNNRGGYEQYF
>TRBD1|TRBV9|.|TRBJ2-5
TGTGCCAGCAGCTACCCCCCGGGACAGGGAAAAGAGACCCAGTACTTC
CASSYPPGQGKETQYF
>.|TRBV24-1|.|TRBJ1-1
TGTGCCACCAGTTCGCCGGGAGCTGAAGCTTTCTTT
CATSSPGAEAFF
>.|TRBV29-1|.|TRBJ1-1
TGCAGCGTTGAAGTATCCGGGAGCGAAGCTTTCTTT
CSVEVSGSEAFF
>.|TRBV27|once|TRBJ2-3
TGTGCCAGCAGTCTCACGGGACAAAGCACAGATACGCAGTATTTT
CASSLTGQSTDTQYF
>.|TRBV2|.|TRBJ1-3
TGTGCCAGCAGTGAATCTGACAGGGGAAACACCATATATTTT
CASSESDRGNTIYF
>TRBD2|TRBV7-2|.|TRBJ2-3
TGTGCCAGCAGCTCAGGACTAGCGGGGGCAGATACGCAGTATTTT
CASSSGLAGADTQYF
>.|TRBV5-8|.|TRBJ2-7
TGTGCCAGCAGACTCTACGAGCAGTACTTC
CASRLYEQYF
>.|TRBV2|.|TRBJ1-2
TGTGCCAGCAGTGAAACGGGGAACTATGGCTACACCTTC
CASSETGNYGYTF
>.|TRBV5-1|.|TRBJ1-6
TGCGCCAGCAGCCTGGGACACTTCGGCAGTTCACCCCTCCACTTT
CASSLGHFGSSPLHF
>TRBD2|TRBV7-9|.|TRBJ2-4
TGTGCCAGCAGCTTAGGTGCAGGGCGGGGGGAAAACATTCAGTACTTC
CASSLGAGRGENIQYF
>.|TRBV2|.|TRBJ1-1
TGTGCCAGCATAGACACGGCTGAAGCTTTCTTT
CASIDTAEAFF
>TRBD1|TRBV20-1|.|TRBJ1-5
TGCAGTGCTCGTGGGACAGGGGGGAATCAGCCCCAGCATTTT
CSARGTGGNQPQHF
>.|TRBV7-9|.|TRBJ2-2
TGTGCCAGCAGCTTAGTGACTCTCGGGGAGCTGTTTTTT
CASSLVTLGELFF
>.|TRBV2|.|TRBJ2-5
TGTGCCAGCAGTGAAGCGTTCGCCAGGGAGACCCAGTACTTC
CASSEAFARETQYF